The T cell receptor (beta chain) described here comes from a study of T cell repertoires in cytomegalovirus infection. This CDR3 region has 19 residues. Per germline, CDR1 SGHTA and CDR2 FQGNSA. Trimming took 4 bases from V and 3 from J; bases not matched to a gene: 10. Study results and caveats: It was HLA-C-restricted CMV-specific TCR beta clonotypes that dominated the response ex vivo.

TCRdb independently ran MiXCR on the reads; one entry per CDR3 protein. The sample includes about 260,000 distinct CDR3 sequences, roughly 13% of them seen just once. This clonotype was observed many times. The antigen is not known. The chain employs TRBV7-2 and TRBJ2-3; 16 nucleotides agree with TRBD2. Sequenced material: PBMCs. The receptor's source is a human donor in good health (CMV status not recorded). Some clones in this sample may be carry-over from other donors' samples. Here the CDR3 DNA reads TGTGCCAGCAGCTACCGGCCGGGACTAGCGGGGGGGGATACAGATACGCAGTATTTT. Translated, it gives CASSYRPGLAGGDTDTQYF.